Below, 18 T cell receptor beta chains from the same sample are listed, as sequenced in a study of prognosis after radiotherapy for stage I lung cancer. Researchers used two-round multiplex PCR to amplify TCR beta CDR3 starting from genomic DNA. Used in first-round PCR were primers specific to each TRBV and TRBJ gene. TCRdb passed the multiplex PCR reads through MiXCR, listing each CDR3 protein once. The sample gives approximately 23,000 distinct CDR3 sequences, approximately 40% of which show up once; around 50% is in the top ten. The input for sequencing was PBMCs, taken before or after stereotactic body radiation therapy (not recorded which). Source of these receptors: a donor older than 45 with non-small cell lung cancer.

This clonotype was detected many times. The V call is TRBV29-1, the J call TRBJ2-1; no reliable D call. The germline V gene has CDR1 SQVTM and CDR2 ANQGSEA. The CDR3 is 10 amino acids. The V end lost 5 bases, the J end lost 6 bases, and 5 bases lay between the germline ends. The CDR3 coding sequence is TGCAGCGTTCGACTCAATGAGCAGTTCTTC. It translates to CSVRLNEQFF.

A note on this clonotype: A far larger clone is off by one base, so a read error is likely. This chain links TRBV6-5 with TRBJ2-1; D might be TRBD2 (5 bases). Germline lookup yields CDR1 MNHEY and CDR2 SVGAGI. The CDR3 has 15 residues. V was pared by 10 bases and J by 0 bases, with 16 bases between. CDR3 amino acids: CANTGGGRSYNEQFF. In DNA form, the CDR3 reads TGTGCCAACACTGGTGGCGGGCGCTCCTACAATGAGCAGTTCTTC.

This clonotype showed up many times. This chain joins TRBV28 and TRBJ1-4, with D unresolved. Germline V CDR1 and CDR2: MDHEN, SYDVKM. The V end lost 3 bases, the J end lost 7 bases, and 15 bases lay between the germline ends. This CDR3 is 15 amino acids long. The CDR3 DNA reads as TGTGCCAGCAGTTTTTTGGCAACTGCCACTGAAAAACTGTTTTTT. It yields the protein CASSFLATATEKLFF.

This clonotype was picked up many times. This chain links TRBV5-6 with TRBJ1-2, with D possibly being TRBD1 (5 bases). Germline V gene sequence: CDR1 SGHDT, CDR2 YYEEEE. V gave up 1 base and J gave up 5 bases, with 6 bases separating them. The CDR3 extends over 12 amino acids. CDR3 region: CASSLSGYGYTF. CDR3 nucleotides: TGTGCCAGCAGCTTGTCAGGGTATGGCTACACCTTC.

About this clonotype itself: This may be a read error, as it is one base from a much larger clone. The CDR3 is CASIPGSGIGGYTF. The CDR3 nucleotides read TGTGCCAGCATCCCCGGCTCAGGGATCGGTGGCTACACCTTC. The chain recombines TRBV6-1 with TRBJ1-2; a weak D match, TRBD1 (5 bases). The CDR3 is 14 amino acids. Germline lookup yields CDR1 MNHNS and CDR2 SASEGT. The V end lost 7 bases, the J end lost 7 bases, and 19 bases lay between the germline ends.

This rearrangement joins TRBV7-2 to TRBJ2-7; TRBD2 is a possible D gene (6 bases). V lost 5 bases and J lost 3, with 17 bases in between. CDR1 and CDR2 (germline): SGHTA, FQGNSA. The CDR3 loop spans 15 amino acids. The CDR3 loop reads CASSKRLIGGYEQYF. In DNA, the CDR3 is TGTGCCAGCAGCAAGCGACTCATCGGGGGCTACGAGCAGTACTTC.

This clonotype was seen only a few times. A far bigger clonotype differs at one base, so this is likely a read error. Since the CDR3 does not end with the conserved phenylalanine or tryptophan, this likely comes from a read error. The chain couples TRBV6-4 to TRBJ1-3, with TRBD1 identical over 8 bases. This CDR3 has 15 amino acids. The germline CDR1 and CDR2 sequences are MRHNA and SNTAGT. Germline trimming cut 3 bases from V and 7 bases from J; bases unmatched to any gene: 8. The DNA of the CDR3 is TGTGCCAGCAGTGAAGACGACAGGGGTGGTAACACCATATATCTT. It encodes CASSEDDRGGNTIYL.

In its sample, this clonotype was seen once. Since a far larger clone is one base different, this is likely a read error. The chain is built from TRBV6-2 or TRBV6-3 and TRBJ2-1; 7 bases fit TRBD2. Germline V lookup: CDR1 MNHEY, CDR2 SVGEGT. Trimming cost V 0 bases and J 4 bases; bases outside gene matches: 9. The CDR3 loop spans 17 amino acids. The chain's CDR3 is CASSYSWPSGLYNEQFF. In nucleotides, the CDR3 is TGTGCCAGCAGTTACTCTTGGCCTAGCGGCCTATACAATGAGCAGTTCTTC.

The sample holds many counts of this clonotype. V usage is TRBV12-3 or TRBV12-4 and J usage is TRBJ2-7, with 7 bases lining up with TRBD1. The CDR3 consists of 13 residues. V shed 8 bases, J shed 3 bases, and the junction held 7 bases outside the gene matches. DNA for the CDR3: TGTGCCAGCGGGTCACAGGGGTACTACGAGCAGTACTTC. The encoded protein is CASGSQGYYEQYF.

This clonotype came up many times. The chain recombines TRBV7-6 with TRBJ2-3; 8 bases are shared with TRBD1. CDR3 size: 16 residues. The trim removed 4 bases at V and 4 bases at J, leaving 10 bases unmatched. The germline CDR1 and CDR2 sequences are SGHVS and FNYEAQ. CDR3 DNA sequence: TGTGCCAGCAGCTCCTTCGGGACAGGTAGGTCAGATACGCAGTATTTT. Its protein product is CASSSFGTGRSDTQYF.

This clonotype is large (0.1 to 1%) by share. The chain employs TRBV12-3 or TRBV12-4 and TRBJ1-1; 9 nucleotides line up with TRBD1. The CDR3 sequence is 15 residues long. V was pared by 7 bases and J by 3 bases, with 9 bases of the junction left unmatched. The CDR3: CASTRPGQGDTEAFF. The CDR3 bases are TGTGCCAGCACCCGGCCGGGACAGGGAGACACTGAAGCTTTCTTT.

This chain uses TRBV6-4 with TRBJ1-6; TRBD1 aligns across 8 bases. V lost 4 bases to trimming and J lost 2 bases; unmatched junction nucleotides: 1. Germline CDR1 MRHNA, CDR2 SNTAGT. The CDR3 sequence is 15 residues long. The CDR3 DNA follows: TGTGCCAGCAGTGCGACAGGGGCCTATAATTCACCCCTCCACTTT. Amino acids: CASSATGAYNSPLHF.

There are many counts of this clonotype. CDR3 residues: CASSLEEGNEQYF. In DNA, the CDR3 is TGCGCCAGCAGCTTGGAGGAGGGGAACGAGCAGTACTTC. V usage is TRBV5-1 and J usage is TRBJ2-7, with D possibly being TRBD2 (6 bases). From germline, CDR1 is SGHRS and CDR2 YFSETQ. V was shortened by 0 bases and J by 5 bases, with 9 bases between the two germline ends. This CDR3 is 13 amino acids long.

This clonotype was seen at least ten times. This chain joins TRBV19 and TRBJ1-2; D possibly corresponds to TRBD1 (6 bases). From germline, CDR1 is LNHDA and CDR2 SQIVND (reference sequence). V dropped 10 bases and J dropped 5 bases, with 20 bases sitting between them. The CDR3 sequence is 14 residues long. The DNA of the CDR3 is TGTGCCACCTCGGACAGCCGATCTGGGTATGGCTACACCTTC. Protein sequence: CATSDSRSGYGYTF.

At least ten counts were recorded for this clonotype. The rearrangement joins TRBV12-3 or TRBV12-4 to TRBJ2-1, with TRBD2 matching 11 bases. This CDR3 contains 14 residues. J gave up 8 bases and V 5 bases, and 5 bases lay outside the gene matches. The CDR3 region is CASSGLAGLYEQFF. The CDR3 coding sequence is TGTGCCAGCAGTGGACTAGCGGGCCTCTATGAGCAGTTCTTC.

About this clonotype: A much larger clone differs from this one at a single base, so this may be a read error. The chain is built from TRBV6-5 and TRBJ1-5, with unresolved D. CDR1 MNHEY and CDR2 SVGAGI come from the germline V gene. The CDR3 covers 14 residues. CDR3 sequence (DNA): TGTGCCAGCAGTTCGGACGTTAGCAATCAGCCCCATCATTTT. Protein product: CASSSDVSNQPHHF.

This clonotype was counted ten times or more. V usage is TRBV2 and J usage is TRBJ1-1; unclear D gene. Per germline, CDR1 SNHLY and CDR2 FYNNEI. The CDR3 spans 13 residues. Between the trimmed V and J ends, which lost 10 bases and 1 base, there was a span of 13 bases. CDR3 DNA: TGTGCCATCGAAGTTGTTGGGAACACTGAAGCTTTCTTT. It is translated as CAIEVVGNTEAFF. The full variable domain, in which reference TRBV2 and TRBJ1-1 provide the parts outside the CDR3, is EPEVTQTPSHQVTQMGQEVILRCVPISNHLYFYWYRQILGQKVEFLVSFYNNEISEKSEIFDDQFSVERPDGSNFTLKIRSTKLEDSAMYFCAIEVVGNTEAFFGQGTRLTVV.

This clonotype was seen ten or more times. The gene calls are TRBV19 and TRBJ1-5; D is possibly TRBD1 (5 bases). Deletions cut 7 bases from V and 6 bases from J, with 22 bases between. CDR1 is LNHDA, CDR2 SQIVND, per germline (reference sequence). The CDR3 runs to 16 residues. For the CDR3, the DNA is TGTGCCAGTACAAGGTGGGGCGCGGAAGGTACTCAGCCCCAGCATTTT. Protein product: CASTRWGAEGTQPQHF. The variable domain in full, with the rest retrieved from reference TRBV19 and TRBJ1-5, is DGGITQSPKYLFRKEGQNVTLSCEQNLNHDAMYWYRQDPGQGLRLIYYSQIVNDFQKGDIAEGYSVSREKKESFPLTVTSAQKNPTAFYLCASTRWGAEGTQPQHFGDGTRLSIL.